This T cell receptor (beta chain) was recovered during a study of human T cells and chemical hapten exposure. Study context: While the approximately 24-week study was under way, patients received diphenylcyclopropenone on the scalp every week. Patch tests of 0.01% DPC on the upper back were read at 6 days. Study-wide results and caveats: With DPC sensitization, TCRs exceeding 1 in 1000 frequency showed no change.

The length of the CDR3 is 14 residues. Germline CDR1 reads MNHEY; CDR2 reads SVGAGI. Time point indicated: patch test 2, 6 weeks after DPC sensitization. Stated treatment: therapeutic diphenylcyclopropenone sensitization with weekly scalp DPC. This clonotype was detected many times. Its antigen is unknown. The germline gene is not matched at one end of the junction; a read error may be the cause. From the RACE reads, TCRdb called clonotypes with MiXCR, one entry per CDR3 protein. The table has about 110,000 distinct CDR3 sequences, more than 7% seen once. The gene calls are TRBV6-5 and TRBJ1-3; no reliable D call. This sequence originates from a woman aged 40 to 50 with alopecia areata. Some clones in this sample may be carry-over from other donors' samples. The source material was whole blood, sampled in connection with sensitization to the hapten diphenylcyclopropenone (DPC). CDR3 amino acids: CASRRVFSENTIYF. The DNA of the CDR3 is TGTGCCAGCAGACGGGTGTTCTCTGAAAACACCATATATTTT.